This entry features one T cell receptor beta chain sequence. It has no known antigen specificity. The sample holds no much larger clone one base away, and base qualities are not on file. No patient had received any treatment before thyroid surgery. Using T-cell receptor beta sequencing, the researchers looked back retrospectively at clinical samples from patients, gathered between about 2012 and 2019. This sample was taken from a study of metastatic and nonmetastatic thyroid tumors (dated by TCRdb to between 2020 and 2021). Study-wide context: Repertoires were compared across peripheral blood and tumor or nodule tissue samples from malignant and benign thyroid patients. Broader findings and caveats from the paper: In both blood and tumor samples, TCR beta diversity was reported to be significantly higher in malignant tumors than in benign nodules.

Receptor amplification or capture employed PCR. Sequenced using an Illumina HiSeq 4000. High-throughput sequencing was used to profile the TCR beta-chain CDR3 region of every patient. Regarding the original processing steps: The researchers built a classifier to tell apart papillary thyroid cancer patients with distant metastasis, based on CDR3 differences among clinicopathological groups. The Shannon index was used to assess repertoire diversity, and the Morisita-Horn index was used to assess tumor-blood repertoire similarity. TCRdb's own reprocessing of the public reads used fastp at Q25 and MiXCR and kept productive beta chains. TCRdb, not the authors, supplied the V and J calls. In all, the sample holds over 20,000 clones, and 10% to 15% of those were seen once. The biggest ten clones account for approximately 24% of the sample. V gives up 3 bases and J gives up 5 bases, and the segment between their germline ends measures 7 bases. The CDR3 sequence holds 12 residues, the cysteine and phenylalanine included. This entry keeps only the CDR3 DNA: 36 bases, framed from base 1.

The chain employs TRBV12-3 or TRBV12-4 and TRBJ2-5, and the D gene may be TRBD2, 5 bases matching. This clonotype was sampled from a female donor with papillary thyroid cancer or a benign thyroid nodule (not recorded which). Some clones in this sample may be carry-over from other donors' samples. Sequenced material: blood. The CDR3 region has the sequence CASSLRVETQYF. In nucleotides, the sequence is TGTGCCAGCAGTTTGAGGGTGGAGACCCAGTACTTC.